A single sample gave rise to the 15 T cell receptor beta chains below, sequenced in a study of blood T cells in healthy people across ages. PCR was performed a second time for about 6 to 11 cycles using a sample-barcoded 5' primer and a J-beta primer mix. TCRdb re-derived calls from the 5' RACE reads in MiXCR, one entry per CDR3 protein. The sample lists 1.5 million to 2 million distinct CDR3 sequences, 28% seen once, with more than 6% in the top ten. Specimen: blood. These receptors were obtained from a woman aged 25 to 39 in good health.

This clonotype was seen many times. This chain joins TRBV6-1 and TRBJ2-3; D not certain. There are 13 residues in the CDR3. V shed 6 bases and J shed 0 bases, with 7 bases lying between them. CDR1 is MNHNS and CDR2 is SASEGT in the germline V gene. The CDR3 bases are TGTGCCAGCAGGCCCGTAAGCACAGATACGCAGTATTTT. Its protein product is CASRPVSTDTQYF.

There are a few counts of this clonotype. Relative to the germline gene, one junction end is altered; a read error may explain this. V is TRBV20-1 and J is TRBJ2-3, with 8 bases aligning to TRBD1. There are 13 residues in the CDR3. Germline V gene lookup returns CDR1 DFQATT and CDR2 SNEGSKA (reference sequence). This chain's CDR3 is CSARAGGTDAQYF. As DNA, the CDR3 is TGCAGTGCTAGAGCAGGGGGCACAGATGCGCAGTATTTT.

This clonotype was observed a handful of times. The chain is built from TRBV6-2 or TRBV6-3 and TRBJ1-5, with 8 bases aligning to TRBD1. V dropped 2 bases and J dropped 5; count of bases not matched to a gene: 17. CDR3 length equals 19 residues. Germline assignment: CDR1 MNHEY and CDR2 SVGEGT. CDR3 DNA: TGTGCCAGCAGTTACCTCAGAAACAGGGGGATTGGGGCTCATCAGCCCCAGCATTTT. It specifies CASSYLRNRGIGAHQPQHF.

The rearrangement uses TRBV12-3 or TRBV12-4 and TRBJ2-3, with TRBD2 identical over 9 bases. This CDR3 is built from 17 residues. The J segment lost 4 bases and the V segment lost 6 bases, leaving 14 bases of the junction unmatched. This CDR3 reads CASSLNLGGGGADTQYF. For the CDR3, the DNA is TGTGCCAGCAGCCTCAACTTGGGCGGCGGGGGGGCAGATACGCAGTATTTT.

This chain connects TRBV5-1 to TRBJ2-1, with D perhaps given as TRBD1 or TRBD2 (6 bases each). V was cut by 6 bases and J by 5 bases, with 15 bases left in between. The CDR3 has 14 amino acids. CDR1 and CDR2 (germline): SGHRS, YFSETQ. CDR3 sequence: CASTSTGGDNEQFF. The CDR3 bases are TGCGCCAGCACCTCGACAGGAGGGGACAATGAGCAGTTCTTC.

J is TRBJ2-3 and V is TRBV12-3 or TRBV12-4; TRBD2 matches at 10 bases. The CDR3 sequence is 15 residues long. The V and J ends lost 6 bases and 3 bases, in that order; junction bases with no gene match: 6. CDR3 in DNA: TGTGCCAGCAGACCCGGGACTAGCGAAACAGATACGCAGTATTTT. It is translated as CASRPGTSETDTQYF.

This clonotype was picked up a small number of times. The rearrangement links TRBV6-2 or TRBV6-3 to TRBJ2-2, with 10 bases aligning to TRBD2. J lost 4 bases, V lost 3 bases, and 2 bases had no gene match. This CDR3 is built from 15 residues. In germline, CDR1 is MNHEY, CDR2 SVGEGT. As DNA, the CDR3 is TGTGCCAGCAGTTATCCTAGCGGGGGCACCGGGGAGCTGTTTTTT. It specifies CASSYPSGGTGELFF.

This clonotype was picked up a small number of times. The rearrangement links TRBV6-5 to TRBJ2-3, with D unclear. This CDR3 has 15 residues. From germline, CDR1 is MNHEY and CDR2 SVGAGI. Trimming left V 0 bases short and J 3 bases short, with 10 bases between. This CDR3 is CASSYSRKVTDTQYF. DNA for the CDR3: TGTGCCAGCAGTTACTCGAGGAAGGTTACAGATACGCAGTATTTT.

This clonotype was seen at least ten times. The rearrangement uses TRBV7-2 and TRBJ2-1; D could derive from TRBD1 or TRBD2 (5 bases each). The CDR3 consists of 14 residues. Germline values: CDR1 SGHTA, CDR2 FQGNSA. With 3 bases removed from V and 4 bases from J, the gap between germline ends came to 10 bases. The CDR3 here is CASSFRGLYNEQFF. CDR3 sequence (DNA): TGTGCCAGCAGCTTCCGGGGCCTTTACAATGAGCAGTTCTTC.

The J gene is TRBJ2-4, the V gene TRBV6-1; D is possibly TRBD2 (7 bases). The CDR3 is made up of 14 amino acids. The germline V gene has CDR1 MNHNS and CDR2 SASEGT. V lost 1 base and J lost 13, with 17 bases in between. In DNA form, the CDR3 reads TGTGCCAGCAGTGAAGGCGGGGGCTACAATGAGCAGTACTTC. This translates into CASSEGGGYNEQYF.

For this clonotype: A single base separates this from a much larger clone, so it may be a read error. The rearrangement joins TRBV5-1 to TRBJ2-7; maybe TRBD2 (6 bases). CDR3 length: 13 residues. V was shortened by 4 bases and J by 3 bases, with 11 bases between the two germline ends. Looked up from germline, CDR1 is SGHRS and CDR2 is YFSETQ. The CDR3 DNA reads TGCGCCAGCAGCATCGGGGGTTACTACGAGCAGTACTTC. Protein sequence: CASSIGGYYEQYF.

As regards this clonotype: One base away lies a much larger clone, so this may be a sequencing read error. V gene TRBV12-3 or TRBV12-4 combines with J gene TRBJ1-2, with 8 nucleotides matching TRBD1. The V segment lost 5 bases and the J segment 7 bases; nucleotides outside the gene matches: 12. This CDR3 region has 15 residues. CDR3 coding DNA: TGTGCCAGCAGTCTCCGACAGGGGTTCCGTGGTGGCTACACCTTC. This gives the protein CASSLRQGFRGGYTF.

This clonotype showed up many times. The chain combines TRBV20-1 with TRBJ2-4; D gene uncertain. V lost 4 bases, J lost 5 bases, and 12 bases lay in between. The CDR3 runs 13 residues. The germline V gene encodes CDR1 DFQATT and CDR2 SNEGSKA (reference sequence). DNA of the CDR3: TGCAGTGCTAATGAGGTTGGGGAAAACATTCAGTACTTC. This codes for CSANEVGENIQYF.

Worth noting for this clonotype: This may be a read error, as it is one base from a much larger clone. The rearrangement links TRBV12-3 or TRBV12-4 to TRBJ2-3; D is ambiguous. V dropped 4 bases and J dropped 4 bases, with 12 bases sitting between them. The CDR3 length is 14 residues. The CDR3 DNA follows: TGTGCCAGCAGTTCCCTTCAGCGTGCAGATACGCAGTATTTT. As protein: CASSSLQRADTQYF.

The chain combines TRBV5-1 with TRBJ2-1; 8 bases line up with TRBD1. Germline CDR1 reads SGHRS; CDR2 reads YFSETQ. V was clipped by 5 bases and J by 14 bases; unmatched bases: 12. The CDR3 spans 13 residues. The CDR3 bases are TGCGCCAGCAGTCCCGGACAGGGTGGTAATGAGTTCTTC. It specifies CASSPGQGGNEFF. The full variable domain, with the rest looked up from reference TRBV5-1 and TRBJ2-1, is KAGVTQTPRYLIKTRGQQVTLSCSPISGHRSVSWYQQTPGQGLQFLFEYFSETQRNKGNFPGRFSGRQFSNSRSEMNVSTLELGDSALYLCASSPGQGGNEFFGPGTRLTVL.